This is a list of T cell receptor beta chains from one sample in a study of CD8 T cells in ankylosing spondylitis. TCRdb fed the 5' RACE reads into MiXCR, producing one record per CDR3 protein. Altogether approximately 340,000 distinct CDR3 sequences are present, over 12% being singletons, with the ten largest covering less than 1.1%. Sequences were obtained from blood, either unsorted or a sorted T cell fraction (not recorded which). Receptors were obtained from a male donor with ankylosing spondylitis or in good health (not recorded which). Both conserved end residues are part of each CDR3. The D gene is left open where the match is weak. Clone sizes are given selectively: once, few, many, or a class where the clone is expanded.

size	V	J	D	DNA	CDR3
few	TRBV5-1	TRBJ2-3	-	TGCGCCAGCAGCTTGAGTCTAGCTTCAGATACGCAGTATTTT	CASSLSLASDTQYF
once	TRBV13	TRBJ2-5	-	TGTGCCAGCAGCTTTGAACAGGGACGGGGGGAGACCCAGTACTTC	CASSFEQGRGETQYF
many	TRBV5-6	TRBJ1-1	-	TGTGCCAGCAGCCGACTTACGAACACTGAAGCTTTCTTT	CASSRLTNTEAFF
few	TRBV6-1	TRBJ2-7	-	TGTGCCAGCAGTGAACCGTCGAACAGCTATCCCTACGAGCAGTACTTC	CASSEPSNSYPYEQYF
few	TRBV5-5	TRBJ2-2	TRBD1	TGTGCCAGCAGCTTCGGGACAGGGAGGAACACCGGGGAGCTGTTTTTT	CASSFGTGRNTGELFF
few	TRBV4-1	TRBJ2-7	-	TGCGCCAGCAGCCAAGATGGCCTAATCCCCTACGAGCAGTACTTC	CASSQDGLIPYEQYF
few	TRBV5-1	TRBJ2-2	-	TGCGCCAGCAGCTTGGAAGGGGCCCTGAACACCGGGGAGCTGTTTTTT	CASSLEGALNTGELFF
few	TRBV20-1	TRBJ2-5	-	TGCAGTGCTAGAGTTCCGTCGGGGCAAGAGACCCAGTACTTC	CSARVPSGQETQYF
-	TRBV5-1	TRBJ2-7	TRBD1	TGCGCCAGCAGCACTGGACAGGGGTCCTACGAGCAGTACTTC	CASSTGQGSYEQYF
few	TRBV4-1	TRBJ2-3	-	TGCGCCAGCAGCCAAGACAGGACAAGCACAGATACGCAGTATTTT	CASSQDRTSTDTQYF
-	TRBV30	TRBJ1-1	-	TGTGCCTGGATTCCGGGCCGTTCGACTGAAGCTTTCTTT	CAWIPGRSTEAFF